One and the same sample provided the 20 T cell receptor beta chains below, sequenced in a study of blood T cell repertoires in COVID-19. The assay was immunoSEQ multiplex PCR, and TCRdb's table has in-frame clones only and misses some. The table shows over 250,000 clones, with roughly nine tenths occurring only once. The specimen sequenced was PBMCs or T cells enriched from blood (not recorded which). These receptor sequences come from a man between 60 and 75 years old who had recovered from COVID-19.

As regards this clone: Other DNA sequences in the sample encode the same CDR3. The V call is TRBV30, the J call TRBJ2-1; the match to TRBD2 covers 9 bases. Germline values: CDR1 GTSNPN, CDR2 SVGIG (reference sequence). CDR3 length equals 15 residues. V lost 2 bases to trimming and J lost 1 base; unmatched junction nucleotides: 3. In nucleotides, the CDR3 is TGTGCCTGGAGTAGCGGGGGGAGTTCCTACAATGAGCAGTTCTTC. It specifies CAWSSGGSSYNEQFF.

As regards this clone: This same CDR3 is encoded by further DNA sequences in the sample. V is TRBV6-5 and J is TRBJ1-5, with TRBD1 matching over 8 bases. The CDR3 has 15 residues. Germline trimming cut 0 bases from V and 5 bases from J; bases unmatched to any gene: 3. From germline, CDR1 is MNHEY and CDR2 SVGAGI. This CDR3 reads CASSYSIQGDQPQHF. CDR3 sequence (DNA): TGTGCCAGCAGTTACTCGATACAGGGGGATCAGCCCCAGCATTTT.

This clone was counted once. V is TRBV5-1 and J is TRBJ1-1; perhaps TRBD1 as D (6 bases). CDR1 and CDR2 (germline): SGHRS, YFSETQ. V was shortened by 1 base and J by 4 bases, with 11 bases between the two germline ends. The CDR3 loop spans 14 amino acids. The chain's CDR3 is CASSLTGSATEAFF. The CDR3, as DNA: TGCGCCAGCAGCTTGACAGGGTCTGCCACTGAAGCTTTCTTT.

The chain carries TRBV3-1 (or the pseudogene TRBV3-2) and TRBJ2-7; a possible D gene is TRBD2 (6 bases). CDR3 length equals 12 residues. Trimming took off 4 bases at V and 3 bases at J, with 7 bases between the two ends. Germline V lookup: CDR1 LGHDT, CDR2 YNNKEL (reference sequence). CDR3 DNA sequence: TGTGCCAGCAGCCTGGGGGGCTACGAGCAGTACTTC. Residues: CASSLGGYEQYF.

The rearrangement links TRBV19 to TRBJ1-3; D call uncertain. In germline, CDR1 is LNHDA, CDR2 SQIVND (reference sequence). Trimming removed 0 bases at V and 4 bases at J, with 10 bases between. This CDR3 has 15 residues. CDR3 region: CASSIEYGRGNTIYF. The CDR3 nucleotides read TGTGCCAGTAGTATAGAGTACGGGAGGGGAAACACCATATATTTT.

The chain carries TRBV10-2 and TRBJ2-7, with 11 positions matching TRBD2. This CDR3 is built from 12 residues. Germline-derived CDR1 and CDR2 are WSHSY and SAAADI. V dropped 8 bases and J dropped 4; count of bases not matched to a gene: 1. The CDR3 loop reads CASLAGGYEQYF. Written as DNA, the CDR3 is TGCGCCAGCTTAGCGGGAGGGTACGAGCAGTACTTC.

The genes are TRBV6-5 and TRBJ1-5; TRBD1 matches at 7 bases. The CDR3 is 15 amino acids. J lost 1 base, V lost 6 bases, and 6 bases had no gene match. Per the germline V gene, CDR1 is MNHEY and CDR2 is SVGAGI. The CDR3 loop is CASRIDRVSNQPQHF. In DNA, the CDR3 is TGTGCCAGCAGAATCGACAGGGTGAGCAATCAGCCCCAGCATTTT.

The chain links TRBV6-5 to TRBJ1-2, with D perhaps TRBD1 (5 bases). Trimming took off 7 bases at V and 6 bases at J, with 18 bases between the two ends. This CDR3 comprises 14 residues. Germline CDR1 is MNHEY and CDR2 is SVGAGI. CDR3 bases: TGTGCCAGCAACCCGGAGGGGCGATTAAATGGCTACACCTTC. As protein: CASNPEGRLNGYTF.

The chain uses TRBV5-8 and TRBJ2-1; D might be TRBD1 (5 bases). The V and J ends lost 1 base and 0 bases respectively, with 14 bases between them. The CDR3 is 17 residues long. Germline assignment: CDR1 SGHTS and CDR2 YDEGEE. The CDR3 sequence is CASSLSGWGSSYNEQFF. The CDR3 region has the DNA TGTGCCAGCAGCTTGTCGGGTTGGGGCAGCTCCTACAATGAGCAGTTCTTC.

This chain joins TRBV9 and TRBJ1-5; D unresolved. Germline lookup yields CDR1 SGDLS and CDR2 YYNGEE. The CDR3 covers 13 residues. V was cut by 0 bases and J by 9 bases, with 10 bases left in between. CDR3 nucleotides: TGTGCCAGCAGCGTAGACCGACTCGGGCCCCAGCATTTT. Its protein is CASSVDRLGPQHF.

The CDR3 spells CASSTRRGGRQPQHF. The DNA for the CDR3 is TGTGCCAGTAGTACAAGGAGGGGGGGGCGGCAGCCCCAGCATTTT. The chain combines TRBV19 with TRBJ1-5, with D possibly TRBD1 on 6 matching bases. Germline CDR1 is LNHDA and CDR2 is SQIVND (reference sequence). This CDR3 spans 15 amino acids. The V end was cut by 4 bases, the J end by 7 bases, with 17 bases between.

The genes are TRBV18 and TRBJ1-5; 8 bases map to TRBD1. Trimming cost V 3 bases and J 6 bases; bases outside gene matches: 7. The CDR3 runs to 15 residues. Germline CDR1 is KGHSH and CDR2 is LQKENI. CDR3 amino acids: CASSPGRGLGQPQHF. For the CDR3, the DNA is TGTGCCAGCTCACCGGGCAGGGGGCTAGGTCAGCCCCAGCATTTT.

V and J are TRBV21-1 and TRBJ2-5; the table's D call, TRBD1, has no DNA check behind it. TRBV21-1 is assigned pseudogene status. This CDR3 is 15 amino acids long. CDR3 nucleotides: TGTGCCAGCAGCAAATGGGGCAAGGGCCTGGAGACCCAGTACTTC. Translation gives CASSKWGKGLETQYF.

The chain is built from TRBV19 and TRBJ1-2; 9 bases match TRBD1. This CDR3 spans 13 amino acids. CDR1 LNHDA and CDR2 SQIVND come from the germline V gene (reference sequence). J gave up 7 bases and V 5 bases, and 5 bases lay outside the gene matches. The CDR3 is CASSLGTGFGYTF. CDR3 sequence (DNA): TGTGCCAGTAGTCTCGGGACAGGGTTTGGCTACACCTTC.

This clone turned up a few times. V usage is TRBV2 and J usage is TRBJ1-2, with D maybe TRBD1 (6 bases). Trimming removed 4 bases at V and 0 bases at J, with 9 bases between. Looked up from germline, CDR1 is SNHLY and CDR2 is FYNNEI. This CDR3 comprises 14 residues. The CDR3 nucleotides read TGTGCCAGCAGTGTCGACAGGACTAACTATGGCTACACCTTC. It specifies CASSVDRTNYGYTF. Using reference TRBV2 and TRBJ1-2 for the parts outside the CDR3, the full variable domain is EPEVTQTPSHQVTQMGQEVILRCVPISNHLYFYWYRQILGQKVEFLVSFYNNEISEKSEIFDDQFSVERPDGSNFTLKIRSTKLEDSAMYFCASSVDRTNYGYTFGSGTRLTVV.

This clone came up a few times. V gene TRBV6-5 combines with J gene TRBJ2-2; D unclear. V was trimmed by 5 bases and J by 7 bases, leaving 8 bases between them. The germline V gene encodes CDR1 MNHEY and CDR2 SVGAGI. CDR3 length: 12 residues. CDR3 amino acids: CASSLTGGELFF. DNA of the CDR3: TGTGCCAGCAGTCTTACCGGCGGGGAGCTGTTTTTT.

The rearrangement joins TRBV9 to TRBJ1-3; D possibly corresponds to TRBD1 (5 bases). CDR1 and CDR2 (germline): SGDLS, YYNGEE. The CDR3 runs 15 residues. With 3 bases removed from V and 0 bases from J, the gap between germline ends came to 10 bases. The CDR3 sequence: CASSAGGDSGNTIYF. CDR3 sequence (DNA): TGTGCCAGCAGCGCCGGGGGAGACTCTGGAAACACCATATATTTT.

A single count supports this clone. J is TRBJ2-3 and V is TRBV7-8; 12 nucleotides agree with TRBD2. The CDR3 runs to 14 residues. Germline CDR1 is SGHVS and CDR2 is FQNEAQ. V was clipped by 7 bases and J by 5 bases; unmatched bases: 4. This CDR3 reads CASTLLAGGDTQYF. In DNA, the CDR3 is TGTGCCAGCACCCTACTAGCGGGAGGAGATACGCAGTATTTT.

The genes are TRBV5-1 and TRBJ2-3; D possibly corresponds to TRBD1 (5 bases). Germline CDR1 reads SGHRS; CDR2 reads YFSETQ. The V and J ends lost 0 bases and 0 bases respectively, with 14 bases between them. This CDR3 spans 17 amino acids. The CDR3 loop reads CASSLGRDRTSTDTQYF. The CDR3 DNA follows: TGCGCCAGCAGCTTGGGCCGCGACAGAACTAGCACAGATACGCAGTATTTT. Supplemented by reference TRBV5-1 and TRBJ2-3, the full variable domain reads KAGVTQTPRYLIKTRGQQVTLSCSPISGHRSVSWYQQTPGQGLQFLFEYFSETQRNKGNFPGRFSGRQFSNSRSEMNVSTLELGDSALYLCASSLGRDRTSTDTQYFGPGTRLTVL.

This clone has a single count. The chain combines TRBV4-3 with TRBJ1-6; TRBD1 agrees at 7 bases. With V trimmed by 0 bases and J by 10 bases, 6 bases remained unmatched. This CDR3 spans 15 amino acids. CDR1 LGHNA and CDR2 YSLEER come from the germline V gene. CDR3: CASSQEPTGDSPLHF. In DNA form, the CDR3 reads TGCGCCAGCAGCCAAGAACCAACAGGGGACTCACCCCTCCACTTT.